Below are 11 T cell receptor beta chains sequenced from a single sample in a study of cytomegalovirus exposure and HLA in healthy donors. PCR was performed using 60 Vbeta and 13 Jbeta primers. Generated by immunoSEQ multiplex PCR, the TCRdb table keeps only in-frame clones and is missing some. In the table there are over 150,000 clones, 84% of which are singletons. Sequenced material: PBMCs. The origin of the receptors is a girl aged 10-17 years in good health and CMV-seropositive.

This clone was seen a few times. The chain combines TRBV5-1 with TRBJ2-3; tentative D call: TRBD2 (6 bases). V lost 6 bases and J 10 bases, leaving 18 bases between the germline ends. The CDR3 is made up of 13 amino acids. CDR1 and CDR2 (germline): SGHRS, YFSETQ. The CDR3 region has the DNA TGCGCCAGCACCCCTCTCGACTTAGCGGCGCAGTATTTT. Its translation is CASTPLDLAAQYF.

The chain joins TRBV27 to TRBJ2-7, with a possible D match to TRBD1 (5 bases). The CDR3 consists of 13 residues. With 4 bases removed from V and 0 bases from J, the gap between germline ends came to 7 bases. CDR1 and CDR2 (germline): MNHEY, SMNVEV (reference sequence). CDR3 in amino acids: CASSYDSSYEQYF. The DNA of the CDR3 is TGTGCCAGCAGTTATGACAGCTCCTACGAGCAGTACTTC.

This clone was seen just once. CDR3 protein: CACQGSSGNTIYF. The CDR3 bases are TGTGCCTGCCAGGGGTCCTCTGGAAACACCATATATTTT. The chain uses TRBV30 and TRBJ1-3, with D possibly matching TRBD1 (6 bases). Germline V gene lookup returns CDR1 GTSNPN and CDR2 SVGIG (reference sequence). The CDR3 extends over 13 amino acids. The V and J ends lost 6 bases and 0 bases respectively, with 9 bases between them. The full variable domain, completed using reference TRBV30 and TRBJ1-3, is SQTIHQWPATLVQPVGSPLSLECTVEGTSNPNLYWYRQAAGRGLQLLFYSVGIGQISSEVPQNLSASRPQDRQFILSSKKLLLSDSGFYLCACQGSSGNTIYFGEGSWLTVV.

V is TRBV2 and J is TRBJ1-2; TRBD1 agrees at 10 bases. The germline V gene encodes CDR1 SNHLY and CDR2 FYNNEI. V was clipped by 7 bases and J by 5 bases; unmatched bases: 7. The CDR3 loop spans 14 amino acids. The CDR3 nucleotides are TGTGCCAGCACTAATGCGGACAGGGGGTATGGCTACACCTTC. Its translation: CASTNADRGYGYTF.

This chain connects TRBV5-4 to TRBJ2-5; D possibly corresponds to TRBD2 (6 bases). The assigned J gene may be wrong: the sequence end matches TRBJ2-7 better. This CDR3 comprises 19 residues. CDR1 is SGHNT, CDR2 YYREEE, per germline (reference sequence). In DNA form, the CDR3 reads TGTGCCAGCAGCTTCGGAGGGGAAAGTAGACTCGTAAGGAGGAACGAGCAGTACTTC. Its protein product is CASSFGGESRLVRRNEQYF.

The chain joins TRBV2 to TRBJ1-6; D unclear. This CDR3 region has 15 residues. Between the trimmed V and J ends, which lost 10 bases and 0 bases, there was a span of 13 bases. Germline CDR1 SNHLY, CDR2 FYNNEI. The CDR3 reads CATSGDSSYNSPLHF. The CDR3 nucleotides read TGTGCCACTAGTGGCGATAGCTCCTATAATTCACCCCTCCACTTT. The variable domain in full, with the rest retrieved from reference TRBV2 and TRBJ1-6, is EPEVTQTPSHQVTQMGQEVILRCVPISNHLYFYWYRQILGQKVEFLVSFYNNEISEKSEIFDDQFSVERPDGSNFTLKIRSTKLEDSAMYFCATSGDSSYNSPLHFGNGTRLTVT.

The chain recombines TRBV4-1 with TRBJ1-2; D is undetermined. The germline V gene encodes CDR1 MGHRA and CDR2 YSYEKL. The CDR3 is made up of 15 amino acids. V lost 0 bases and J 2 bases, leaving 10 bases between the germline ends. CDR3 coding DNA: TGCGCCAGCAGCCAAGATACAGCAAACAACTATGGCTACACCTTC. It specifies CASSQDTANNYGYTF.

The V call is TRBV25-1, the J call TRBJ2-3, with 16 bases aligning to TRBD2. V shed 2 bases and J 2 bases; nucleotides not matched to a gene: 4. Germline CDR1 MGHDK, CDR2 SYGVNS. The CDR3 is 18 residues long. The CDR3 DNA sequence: TGTGCCAGCAGTGAAGGGACTAGCGGGGGGGGGATCACAGATACGCAGTATTTT. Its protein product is CASSEGTSGGGITDTQYF.

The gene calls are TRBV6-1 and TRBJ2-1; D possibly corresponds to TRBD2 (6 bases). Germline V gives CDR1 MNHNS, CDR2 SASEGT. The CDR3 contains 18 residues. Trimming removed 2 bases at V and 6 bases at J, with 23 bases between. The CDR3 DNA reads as TGTGCCAGCAGTGAAACCCTGGCGGGGAGTGCCCAAATCAATGAGCAGTTCTTC. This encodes CASSETLAGSAQINEQFF.

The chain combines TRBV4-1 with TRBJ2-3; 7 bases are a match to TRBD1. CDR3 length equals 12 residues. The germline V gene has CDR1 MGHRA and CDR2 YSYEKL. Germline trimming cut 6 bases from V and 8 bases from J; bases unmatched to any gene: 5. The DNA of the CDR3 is TGCGCCAGCAGTCTAGACAGGGCTACGCAGTATTTT. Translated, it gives CASSLDRATQYF.

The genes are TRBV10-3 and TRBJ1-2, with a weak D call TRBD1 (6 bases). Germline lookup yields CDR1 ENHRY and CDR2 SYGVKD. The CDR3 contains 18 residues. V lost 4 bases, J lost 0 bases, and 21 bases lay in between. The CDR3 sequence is CAISGLDSRRLSNYGYTF. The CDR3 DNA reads TGTGCCATCAGTGGTTTGGACAGCCGAAGATTATCTAACTATGGCTACACCTTC.